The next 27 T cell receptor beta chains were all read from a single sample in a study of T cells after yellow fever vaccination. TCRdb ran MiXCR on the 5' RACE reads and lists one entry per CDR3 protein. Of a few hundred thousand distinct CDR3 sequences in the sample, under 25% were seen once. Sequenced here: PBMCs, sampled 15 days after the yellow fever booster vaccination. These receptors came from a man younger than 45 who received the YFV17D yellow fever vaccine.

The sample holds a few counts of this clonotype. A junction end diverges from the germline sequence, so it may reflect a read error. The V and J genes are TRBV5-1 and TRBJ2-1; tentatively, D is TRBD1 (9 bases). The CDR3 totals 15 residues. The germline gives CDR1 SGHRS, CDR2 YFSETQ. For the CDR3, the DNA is TGCGCCAGCAGTCTAGGAGGGACAGGGAGCGGGAGAGGGATCTTC. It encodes CASSLGGTGSGRGIF.

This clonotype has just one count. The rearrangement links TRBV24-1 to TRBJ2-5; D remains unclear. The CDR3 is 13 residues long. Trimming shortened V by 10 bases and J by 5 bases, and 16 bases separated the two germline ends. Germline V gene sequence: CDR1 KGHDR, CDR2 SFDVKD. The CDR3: CATSSWRLETQYF. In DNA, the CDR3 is TGTGCCACTAGCAGCTGGCGGTTGGAGACCCAGTACTTC.

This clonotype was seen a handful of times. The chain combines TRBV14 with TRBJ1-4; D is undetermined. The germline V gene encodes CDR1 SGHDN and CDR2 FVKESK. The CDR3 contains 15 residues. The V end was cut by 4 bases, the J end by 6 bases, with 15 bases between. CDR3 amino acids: CASSLMWRGHEKLFF. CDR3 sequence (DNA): TGTGCCAGCAGCCTCATGTGGCGAGGGCATGAAAAACTGTTTTTT.

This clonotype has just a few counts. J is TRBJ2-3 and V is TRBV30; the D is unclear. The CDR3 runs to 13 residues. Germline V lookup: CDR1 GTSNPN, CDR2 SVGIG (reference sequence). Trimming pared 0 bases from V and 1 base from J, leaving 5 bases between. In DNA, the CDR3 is TGTGCCTGGAGTGTATCCCGCACAGATACGCAGTATTTT. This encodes CAWSVSRTDTQYF. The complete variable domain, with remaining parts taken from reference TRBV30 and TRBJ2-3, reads SQTIHQWPATLVQPVGSPLSLECTVEGTSNPNLYWYRQAAGRGLQLLFYSVGIGQISSEVPQNLSASRPQDRQFILSSKKLLLSDSGFYLCAWSVSRTDTQYFGPGTRLTVL.

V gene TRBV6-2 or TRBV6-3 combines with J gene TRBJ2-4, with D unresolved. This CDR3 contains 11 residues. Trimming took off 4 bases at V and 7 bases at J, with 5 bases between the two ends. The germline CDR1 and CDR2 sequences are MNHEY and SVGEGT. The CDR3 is CASSWGNIQYF. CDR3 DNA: TGTGCCAGCAGTTGGGGTAACATTCAGTACTTC.

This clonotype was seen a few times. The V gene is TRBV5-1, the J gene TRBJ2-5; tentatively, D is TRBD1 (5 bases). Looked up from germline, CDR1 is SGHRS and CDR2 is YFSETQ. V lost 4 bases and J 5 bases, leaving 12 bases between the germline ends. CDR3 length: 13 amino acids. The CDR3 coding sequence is TGCGCCAGCAGCGGGGCGATAGGGGAGACCCAGTACTTC. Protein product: CASSGAIGETQYF. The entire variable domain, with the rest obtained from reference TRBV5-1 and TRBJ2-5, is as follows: KAGVTQTPRYLIKTRGQQVTLSCSPISGHRSVSWYQQTPGQGLQFLFEYFSETQRNKGNFPGRFSGRQFSNSRSEMNVSTLELGDSALYLCASSGAIGETQYFGPGTRLLVL.

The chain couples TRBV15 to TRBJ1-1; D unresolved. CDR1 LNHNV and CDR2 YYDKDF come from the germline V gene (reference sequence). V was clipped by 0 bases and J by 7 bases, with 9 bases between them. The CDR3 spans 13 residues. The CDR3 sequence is CATSRDMGYEAFF. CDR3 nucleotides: TGTGCCACCAGCAGAGATATGGGGTATGAAGCTTTCTTT.

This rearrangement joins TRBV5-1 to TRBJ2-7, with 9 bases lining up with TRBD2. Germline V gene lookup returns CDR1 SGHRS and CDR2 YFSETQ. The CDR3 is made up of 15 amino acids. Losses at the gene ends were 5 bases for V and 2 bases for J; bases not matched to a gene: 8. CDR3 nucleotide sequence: TGCGCCAGCAGACCCTCGACTAGCGGTCCCTACGAGCAGTACTTC. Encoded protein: CASRPSTSGPYEQYF.

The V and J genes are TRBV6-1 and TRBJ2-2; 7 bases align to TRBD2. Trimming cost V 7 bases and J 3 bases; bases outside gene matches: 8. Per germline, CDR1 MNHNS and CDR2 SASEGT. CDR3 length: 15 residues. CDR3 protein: CASMIAGAHTGELFF. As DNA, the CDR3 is TGTGCCAGCATGATCGCGGGAGCGCACACCGGGGAGCTGTTTTTT.

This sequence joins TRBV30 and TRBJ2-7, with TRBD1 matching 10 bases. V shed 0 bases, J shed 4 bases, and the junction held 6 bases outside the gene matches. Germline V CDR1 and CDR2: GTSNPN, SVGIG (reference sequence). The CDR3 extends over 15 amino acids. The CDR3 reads CAWSVSGTGAYEQYF. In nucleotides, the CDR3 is TGTGCCTGGAGTGTATCCGGGACAGGGGCGTACGAGCAGTACTTC.

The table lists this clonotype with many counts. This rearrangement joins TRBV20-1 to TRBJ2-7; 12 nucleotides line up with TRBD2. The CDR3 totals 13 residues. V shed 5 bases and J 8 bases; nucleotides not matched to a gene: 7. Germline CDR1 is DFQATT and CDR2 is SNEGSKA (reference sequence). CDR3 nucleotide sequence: TGCAGTGCTGGAGGACTAGCGGGGACCAAGCAGTACTTC. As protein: CSAGGLAGTKQYF.

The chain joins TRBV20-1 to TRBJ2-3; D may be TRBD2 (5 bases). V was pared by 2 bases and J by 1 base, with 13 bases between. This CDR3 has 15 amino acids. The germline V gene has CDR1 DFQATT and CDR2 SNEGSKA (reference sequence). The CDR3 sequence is CSARRGGRGTDTQYF. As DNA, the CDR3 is TGCAGTGCTAGACGTGGTGGGAGAGGCACAGATACGCAGTATTTT.

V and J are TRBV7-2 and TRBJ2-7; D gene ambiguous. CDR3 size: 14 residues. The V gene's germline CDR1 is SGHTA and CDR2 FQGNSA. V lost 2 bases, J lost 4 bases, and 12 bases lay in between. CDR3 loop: CASSLISELYEQYF. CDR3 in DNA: TGTGCCAGCAGCTTAATCAGTGAGCTGTACGAGCAGTACTTC.

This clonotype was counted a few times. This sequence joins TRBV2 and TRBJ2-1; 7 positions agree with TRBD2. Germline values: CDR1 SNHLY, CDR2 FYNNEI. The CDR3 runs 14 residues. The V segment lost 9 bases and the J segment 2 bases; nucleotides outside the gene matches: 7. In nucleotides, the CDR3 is TGTGCCAGTGTAGACGGACTAGCCTACAATGAGCAGTTCTTC. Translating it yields CASVDGLAYNEQFF.

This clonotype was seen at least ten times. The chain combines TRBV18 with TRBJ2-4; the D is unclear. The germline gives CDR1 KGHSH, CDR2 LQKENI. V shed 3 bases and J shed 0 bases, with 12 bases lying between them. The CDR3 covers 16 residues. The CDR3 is CASSPGRTLAKNIQYF. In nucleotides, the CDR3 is TGTGCCAGCTCACCCGGACGGACGCTAGCCAAAAACATTCAGTACTTC.

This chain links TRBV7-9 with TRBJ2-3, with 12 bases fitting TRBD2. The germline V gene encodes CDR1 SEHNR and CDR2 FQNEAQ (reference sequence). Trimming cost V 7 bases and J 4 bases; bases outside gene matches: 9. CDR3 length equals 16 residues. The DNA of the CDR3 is TGTGCCAGCAACCAAGGCGGACTAGCGGGATCAGATACGCAGTATTTT. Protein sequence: CASNQGGLAGSDTQYF.

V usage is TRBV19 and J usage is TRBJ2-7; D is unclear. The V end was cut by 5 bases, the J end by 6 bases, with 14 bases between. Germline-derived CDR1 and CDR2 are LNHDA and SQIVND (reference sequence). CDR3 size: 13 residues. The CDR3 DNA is TGTGCCAGTAGTTTAGCTACAATCGGCGAGCAGTACTTC. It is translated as CASSLATIGEQYF.

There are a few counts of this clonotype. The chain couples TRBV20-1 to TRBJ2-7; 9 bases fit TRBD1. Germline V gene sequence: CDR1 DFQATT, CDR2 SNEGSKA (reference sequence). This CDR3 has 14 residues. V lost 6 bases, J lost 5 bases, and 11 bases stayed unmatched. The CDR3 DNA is TGCAGTGCCCCCCCGGGACAGGGTAGCCACGAGCAGTACTTC. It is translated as CSAPPGQGSHEQYF.

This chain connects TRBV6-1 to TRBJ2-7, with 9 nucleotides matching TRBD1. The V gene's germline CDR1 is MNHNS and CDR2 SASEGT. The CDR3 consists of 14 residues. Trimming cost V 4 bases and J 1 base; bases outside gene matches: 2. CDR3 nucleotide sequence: TGTGCCAGCAGTGCCGGACAGGGGTCCTACGAGCAGTACTTC. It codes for CASSAGQGSYEQYF.

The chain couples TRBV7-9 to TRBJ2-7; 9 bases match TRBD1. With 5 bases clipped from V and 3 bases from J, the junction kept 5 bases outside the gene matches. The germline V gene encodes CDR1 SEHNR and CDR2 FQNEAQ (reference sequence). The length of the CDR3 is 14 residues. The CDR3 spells CASSPGTGHYEQYF. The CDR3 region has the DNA TGTGCCAGCAGCCCAGGGACAGGGCACTACGAGCAGTACTTC.

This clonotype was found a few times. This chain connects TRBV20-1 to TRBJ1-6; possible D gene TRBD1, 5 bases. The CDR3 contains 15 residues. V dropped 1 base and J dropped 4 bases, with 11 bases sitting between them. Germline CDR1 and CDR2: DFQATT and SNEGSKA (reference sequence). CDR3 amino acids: CSARGREGYNSPLHF. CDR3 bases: TGCAGTGCTAGAGGTCGAGAGGGGTATAATTCACCCCTCCACTTT.

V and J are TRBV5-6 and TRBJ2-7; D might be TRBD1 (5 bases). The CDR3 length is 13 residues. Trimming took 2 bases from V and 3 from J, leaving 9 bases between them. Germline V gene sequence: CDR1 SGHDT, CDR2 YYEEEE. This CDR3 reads CASSFGHSYEQYF. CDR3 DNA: TGTGCCAGCAGCTTTGGACATAGCTACGAGCAGTACTTC.

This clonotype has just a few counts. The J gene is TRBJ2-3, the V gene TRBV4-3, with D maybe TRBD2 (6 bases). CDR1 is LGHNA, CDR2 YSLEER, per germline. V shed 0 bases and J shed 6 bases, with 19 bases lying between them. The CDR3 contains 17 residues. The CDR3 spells CASSQDYDGSDRDTQYF. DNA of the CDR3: TGCGCCAGCAGCCAAGATTATGACGGGAGTGACCGGGATACGCAGTATTTT.

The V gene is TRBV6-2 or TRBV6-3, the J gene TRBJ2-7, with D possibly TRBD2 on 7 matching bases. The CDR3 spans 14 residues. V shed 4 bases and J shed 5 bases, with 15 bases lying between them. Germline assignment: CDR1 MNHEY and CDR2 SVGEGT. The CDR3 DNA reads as TGTGCCAGCAGTTGGGGGGGCGACAGCAACGAGCAGTACTTC. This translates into CASSWGGDSNEQYF.

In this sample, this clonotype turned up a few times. The DNA of the CDR3 is TGTGCCATCAGTGAGTACCAAGAGACCCAGTACTTC. Encoded protein: CAISEYQETQYF. The chain recombines TRBV10-3 with TRBJ2-5; D not resolved. Germline V gene lookup returns CDR1 ENHRY and CDR2 SYGVKD. V was clipped by 1 base and J by 0 bases, with 0 bases between them. The CDR3 runs to 12 residues.

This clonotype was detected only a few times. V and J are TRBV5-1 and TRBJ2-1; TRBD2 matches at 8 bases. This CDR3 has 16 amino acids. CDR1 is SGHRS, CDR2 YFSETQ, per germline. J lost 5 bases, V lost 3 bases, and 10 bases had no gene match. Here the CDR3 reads CASSSTSGALNNEQFF. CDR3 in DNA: TGCGCCAGCAGCTCCACTAGCGGAGCGTTAAACAATGAGCAGTTCTTC.

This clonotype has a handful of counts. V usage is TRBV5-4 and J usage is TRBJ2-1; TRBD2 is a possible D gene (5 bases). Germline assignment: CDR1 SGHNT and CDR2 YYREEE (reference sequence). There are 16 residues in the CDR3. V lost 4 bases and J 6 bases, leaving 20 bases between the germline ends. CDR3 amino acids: CASSATGWEKSNEQFF. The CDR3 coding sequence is TGTGCCAGCAGCGCCACGGGGTGGGAAAAGAGCAATGAGCAGTTCTTC.